This TCR beta chain comes out of a study of OX40 agonist ivuxolimab in advanced cancers. The table came from immunoSEQ multiplex PCR; TCRdb's copy has only in-frame clones and leaves some out. This repertoire shows just under 85,000 clones, approximately 88% found once; its top ten account for less than 3%. This specimen was CD4+ or CD8+ T cells sorted from blood, taken in a trial of the OX40 agonist ivuxolimab. This sequence originates from an adult with an advanced solid tumor such as melanoma, head and neck, liver or kidney cancer.

The CDR3 sequence is CASSPPTRGLPGELFF. CDR3 DNA: TGTGCCAGCTCACCACCGACCAGGGGGCTCCCCGGGGAGCTGTTTTTT. This rearrangement joins TRBV18 to TRBJ2-2; 8 nucleotides align to TRBD1. CDR3 length equals 16 residues. Germline CDR1 reads KGHSH; CDR2 reads LQKENI. Trimming at V came to 0 bases and at J to 6 bases, leaving 6 bases not matched to a gene.